The present T cell receptor (beta chain) was sequenced within a study of blood T cell repertoires in COVID-19. In the study overall: Material from acute and convalescent COVID-19 was sourced from the United States, Italy and Spain.

Only in-frame clones appear in the TCRdb table, and some are missing; sequencing was by immunoSEQ multiplex PCR. The table has a few hundred thousand clones, roughly nine tenths seen once; the top ten hold less than 3%. This sequence originates from a woman aged 45-65 years who had been exposed to COVID-19. Material for sequencing was PBMCs or T cells enriched from blood (not recorded which).

The CDR3 DNA reads as TGTGCCAGCAGTTTCCGGGAGGGGCGCAATCAGCCCCAGCATTTT. Translated: CASSFREGRNQPQHF. The V call is TRBV28, the J call TRBJ1-5; weak D call: TRBD1 (5 bases). This CDR3 spans 15 amino acids. Deletions cut 3 bases from V and 2 bases from J, with 11 bases between. Germline V gene data show CDR1 as MDHEN and CDR2 as SYDVKM. Supplemented by reference TRBV28 and TRBJ1-5, the full variable domain reads DVKVTQSSRYLVKRTGEKVFLECVQDMDHENMFWYRQDPGLGLRLIYFSYDVKMKEKGDIPEGYSVSREKKERFSLILESASTNQTSMYLCASSFREGRNQPQHFGDGTRLSIL.